What follows is one TCR beta chain and its context. Its antigen is currently unknown. Germline lookup yields CDR1 KGHSH and CDR2 LQKENI. V lost 6 bases, J lost 2 bases, and 5 bases stayed unmatched. This CDR3 comprises 15 residues. This sample was included in a study of early T cells in non-severe SARS-CoV-2 infection. Study-wide context: Bulk RNA from unsorted whole blood was sequenced; chains were unpaired. The study's findings and limits: There was a bias toward anti-spike CD8 responses in VDJdb matching, which missed private and CD4 specificities.

TCRdb itself ran the 5' RACE reads through MiXCR, one entry per CDR3 protein. The data contain approximately 90,000 distinct CDR3 sequences, around 12% of them singletons. The chain couples TRBV18 to TRBJ2-5; 11 nucleotides align to TRBD1. The origin of this receptor is an adult who was a healthcare worker with PCR-confirmed SARS-CoV-2 infection or an uninfected control (not recorded which). Specimen: whole blood, collected at baseline. DNA for the CDR3: TGTGCCAGCTCCCCCGGGACAGGGGGACAAGAGACCCAGTACTTC. Translating it yields CASSPGTGGQETQYF.